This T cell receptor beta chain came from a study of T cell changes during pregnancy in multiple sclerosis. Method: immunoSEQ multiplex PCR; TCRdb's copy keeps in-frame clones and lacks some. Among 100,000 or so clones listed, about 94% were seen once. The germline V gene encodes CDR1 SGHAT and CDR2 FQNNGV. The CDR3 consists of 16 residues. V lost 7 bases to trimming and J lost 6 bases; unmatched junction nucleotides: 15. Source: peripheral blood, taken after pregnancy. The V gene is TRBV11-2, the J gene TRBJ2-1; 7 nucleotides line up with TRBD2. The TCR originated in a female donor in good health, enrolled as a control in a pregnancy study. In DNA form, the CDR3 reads TGTGCCAGCACCCTAACCGGGCGGGAGAGCGGCAATGAGCAGTTCTTC. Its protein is CASTLTGRESGNEQFF.